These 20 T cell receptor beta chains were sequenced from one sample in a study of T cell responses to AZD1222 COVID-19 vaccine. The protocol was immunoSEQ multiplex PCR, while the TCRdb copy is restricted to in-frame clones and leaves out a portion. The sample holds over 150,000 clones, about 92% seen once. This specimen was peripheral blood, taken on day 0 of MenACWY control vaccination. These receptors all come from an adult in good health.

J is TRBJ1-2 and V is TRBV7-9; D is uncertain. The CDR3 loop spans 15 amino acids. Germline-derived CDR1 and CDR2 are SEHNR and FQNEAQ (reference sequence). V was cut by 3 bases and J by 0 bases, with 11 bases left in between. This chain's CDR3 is CASSFGQLTNYGYTF. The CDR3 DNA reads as TGTGCCAGCAGCTTCGGTCAGCTCACTAACTATGGCTACACCTTC. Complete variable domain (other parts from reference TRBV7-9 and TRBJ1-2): DTGVSQNPRHKITKRGQNVTFRCDPISEHNRLYWYRQTLGQGPEFLTYFQNEAQLEKSRLLSDRFSAERPKGSFSTLEIQRTEQGDSAMYLCASSFGQLTNYGYTFGSGTRLTVV.

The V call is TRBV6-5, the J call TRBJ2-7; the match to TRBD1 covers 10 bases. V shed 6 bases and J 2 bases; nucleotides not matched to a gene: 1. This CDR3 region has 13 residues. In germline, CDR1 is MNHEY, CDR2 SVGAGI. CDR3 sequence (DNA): TGTGCCAGCAGGGACAGGGGGACCTACGAGCAGTACTTC. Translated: CASRDRGTYEQYF.

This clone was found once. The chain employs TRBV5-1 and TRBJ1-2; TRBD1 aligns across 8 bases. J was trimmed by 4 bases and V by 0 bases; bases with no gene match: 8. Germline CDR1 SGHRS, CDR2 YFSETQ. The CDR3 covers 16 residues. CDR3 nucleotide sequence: TGCGCCAGCAGCTTGGAGGGACAGGCAGTCCCCTATGGCTACACCTTC. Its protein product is CASSLEGQAVPYGYTF.

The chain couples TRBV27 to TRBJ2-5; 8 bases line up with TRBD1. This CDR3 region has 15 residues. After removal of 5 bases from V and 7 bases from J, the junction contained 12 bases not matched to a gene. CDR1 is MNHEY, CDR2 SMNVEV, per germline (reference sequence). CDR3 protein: CASSTSGGVVGTQYF. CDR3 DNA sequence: TGTGCCAGCAGTACCTCAGGGGGCGTCGTCGGGACCCAGTACTTC.

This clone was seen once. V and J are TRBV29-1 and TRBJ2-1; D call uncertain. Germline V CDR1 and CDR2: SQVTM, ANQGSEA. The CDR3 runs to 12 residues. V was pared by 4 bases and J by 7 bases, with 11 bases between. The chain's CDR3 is CSVAAGSNEQFF. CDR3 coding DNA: TGCAGCGTTGCTGCTGGGTCGAATGAGCAGTTCTTC.

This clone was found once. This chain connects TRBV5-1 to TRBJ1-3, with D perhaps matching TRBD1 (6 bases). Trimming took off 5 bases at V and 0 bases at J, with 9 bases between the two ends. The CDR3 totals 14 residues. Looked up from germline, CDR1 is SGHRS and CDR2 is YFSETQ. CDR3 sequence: CASRLQGSGNTIYF. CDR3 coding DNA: TGCGCCAGCAGACTACAGGGCTCTGGAAACACCATATATTTT.

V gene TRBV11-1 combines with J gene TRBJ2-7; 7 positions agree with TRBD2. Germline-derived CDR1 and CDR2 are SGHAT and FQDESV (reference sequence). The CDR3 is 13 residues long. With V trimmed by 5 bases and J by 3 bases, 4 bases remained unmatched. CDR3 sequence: CASSRGEGYEQYF. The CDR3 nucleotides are TGTGCCAGCAGCCGGGGGGAAGGCTACGAGCAGTACTTC.

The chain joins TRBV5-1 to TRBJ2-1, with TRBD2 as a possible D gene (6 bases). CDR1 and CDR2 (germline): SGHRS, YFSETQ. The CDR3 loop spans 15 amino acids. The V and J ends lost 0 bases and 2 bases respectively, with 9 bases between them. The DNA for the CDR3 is TGCGCCAGCAGCTTGGGTACGGGGGCCTACAATGAGCAGTTCTTC. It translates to CASSLGTGAYNEQFF. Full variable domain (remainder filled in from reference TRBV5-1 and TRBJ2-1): KAGVTQTPRYLIKTRGQQVTLSCSPISGHRSVSWYQQTPGQGLQFLFEYFSETQRNKGNFPGRFSGRQFSNSRSEMNVSTLELGDSALYLCASSLGTGAYNEQFFGPGTRLTVL.

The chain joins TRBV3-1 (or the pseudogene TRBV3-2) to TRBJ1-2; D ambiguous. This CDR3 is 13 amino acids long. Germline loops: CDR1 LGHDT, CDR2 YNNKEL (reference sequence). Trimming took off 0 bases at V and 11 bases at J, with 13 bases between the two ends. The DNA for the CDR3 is TGTGCCAGCAGCCAAGATAGGGATAGGGATTACACCTTC. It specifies CASSQDRDRDYTF.

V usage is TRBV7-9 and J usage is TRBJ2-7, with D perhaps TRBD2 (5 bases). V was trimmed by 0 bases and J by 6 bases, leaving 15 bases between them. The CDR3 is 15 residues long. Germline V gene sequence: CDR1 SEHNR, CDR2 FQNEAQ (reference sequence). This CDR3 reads CASSLASSSGLEQYF. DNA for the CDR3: TGTGCCAGCAGCTTAGCTTCTAGCTCCGGGCTCGAGCAGTACTTC.

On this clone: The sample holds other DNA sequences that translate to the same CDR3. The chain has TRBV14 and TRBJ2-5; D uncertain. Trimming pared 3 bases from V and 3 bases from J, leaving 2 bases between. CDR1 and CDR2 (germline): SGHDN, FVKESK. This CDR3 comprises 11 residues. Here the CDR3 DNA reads TGTGCCAGCAGCCAGGAAGAGACCCAGTACTTC. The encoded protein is CASSQEETQYF.

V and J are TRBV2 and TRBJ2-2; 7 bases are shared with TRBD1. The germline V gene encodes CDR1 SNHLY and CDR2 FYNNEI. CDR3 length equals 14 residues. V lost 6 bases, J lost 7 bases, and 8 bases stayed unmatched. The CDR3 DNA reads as TGTGCCAGCAGGATCGGGACAGTGAACGGGGAGCTGTTTTTT. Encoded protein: CASRIGTVNGELFF.

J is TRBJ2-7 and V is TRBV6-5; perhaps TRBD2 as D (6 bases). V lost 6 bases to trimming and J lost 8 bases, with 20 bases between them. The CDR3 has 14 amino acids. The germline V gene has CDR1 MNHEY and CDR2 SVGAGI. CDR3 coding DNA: TGTGCCAGCAGGGGGACGGCCGGGAGAGGACAGCAGTACTTC. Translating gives CASRGTAGRGQQYF.

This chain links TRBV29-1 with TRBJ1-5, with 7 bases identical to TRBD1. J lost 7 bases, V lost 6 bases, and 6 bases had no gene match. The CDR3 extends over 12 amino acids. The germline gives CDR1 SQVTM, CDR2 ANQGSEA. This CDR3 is CSVQGFGQPQHF. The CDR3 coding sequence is TGCAGCGTACAGGGGTTCGGGCAGCCCCAGCATTTT.

The CDR3 loop is CASSEEPTGKLFF. In DNA form, the CDR3 reads TGTGCCAGCAGTGAGGAACCCACCGGGAAACTGTTTTTT. This chain links TRBV27 with TRBJ1-4; D gene ambiguous. The V gene lost 5 bases and the J gene lost 11 bases, with 15 bases spanning the gap. The CDR3 totals 13 residues. In germline, CDR1 is MNHEY, CDR2 SMNVEV (reference sequence).

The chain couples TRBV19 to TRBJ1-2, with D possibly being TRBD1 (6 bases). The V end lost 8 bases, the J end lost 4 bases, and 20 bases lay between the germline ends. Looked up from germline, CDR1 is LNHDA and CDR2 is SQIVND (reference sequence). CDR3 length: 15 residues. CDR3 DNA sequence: TGTGCCAGTGGCGGGCAGGGGAAAGGCGGCTATGGCTACACCTTC. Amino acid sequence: CASGGQGKGGYGYTF.

The chain's CDR3 is CASSLWDRNTDTQYF. The DNA for the CDR3 is TGTGCCAGCAGTTTATGGGACAGGAACACAGATACGCAGTATTTT. The rearrangement joins TRBV28 to TRBJ2-3; 7 bases map to TRBD1. CDR1 MDHEN and CDR2 SYDVKM come from the germline V gene. V lost 0 bases to trimming and J lost 2 bases; unmatched junction nucleotides: 2. The length of the CDR3 is 15 residues.

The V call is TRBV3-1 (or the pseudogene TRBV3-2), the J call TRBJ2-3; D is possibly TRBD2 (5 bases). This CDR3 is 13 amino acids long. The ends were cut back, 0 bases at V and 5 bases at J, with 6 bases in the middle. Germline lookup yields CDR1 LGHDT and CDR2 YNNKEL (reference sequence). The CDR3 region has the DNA TGTGCCAGCAGCCAAGATCGGGGAGATACGCAGTATTTT. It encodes CASSQDRGDTQYF.

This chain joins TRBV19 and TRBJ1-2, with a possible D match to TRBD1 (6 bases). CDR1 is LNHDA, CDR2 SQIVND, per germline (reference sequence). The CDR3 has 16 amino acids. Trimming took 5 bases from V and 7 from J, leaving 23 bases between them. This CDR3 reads CASSRISRGQGGGYTF. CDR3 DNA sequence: TGTGCCAGTAGTCGTATAAGCCGGGGGCAGGGCGGTGGCTACACCTTC.

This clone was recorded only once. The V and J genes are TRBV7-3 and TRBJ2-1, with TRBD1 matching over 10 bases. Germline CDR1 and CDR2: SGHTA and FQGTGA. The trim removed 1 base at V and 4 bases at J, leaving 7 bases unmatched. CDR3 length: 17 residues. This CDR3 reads CASSLRDRGTGYNEQFF. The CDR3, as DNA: TGTGCCAGCAGCTTAAGGGACAGGGGAACAGGATACAATGAGCAGTTCTTC.